Shown below are 11 T cell receptor beta chains from a single sample sequenced in a study of OX40 agonist ivuxolimab in advanced cancers. Clones were read by immunoSEQ multiplex PCR, and TCRdb kept only the in-frame ones, dropping some. The data hold some 70,000 clones, with about 91% observed a single time. The material sequenced was CD4+ or CD8+ T cells sorted from blood, taken in a trial of the OX40 agonist ivuxolimab. The receptors here all came from an adult with an advanced solid tumor such as melanoma, head and neck, liver or kidney cancer.

The chain recombines TRBV5-1 with TRBJ2-3; 7 bases align to TRBD2. The CDR3 extends over 18 amino acids. Germline trimming cut 2 bases from V and 1 base from J; bases unmatched to any gene: 13. The germline V gene has CDR1 SGHRS and CDR2 YFSETQ. The CDR3 bases are TGCGCCAGCAGCTTTCTTCCGCGGGAGTCAGTCGGCACAGATACGCAGTATTTT. Translation gives CASSFLPRESVGTDTQYF.

The chain combines TRBV19 with TRBJ2-7; D tentatively reads TRBD1 or TRBD2 (5 bases each). V was trimmed by 9 bases and J by 4 bases, leaving 10 bases between them. CDR1 and CDR2 from the germline V gene are LNHDA and SQIVND (reference sequence). CDR3 length equals 11 residues. This CDR3 reads CASSEGYEQYF. DNA for the CDR3: TGTGCCAGCTCTGAGGGGTACGAGCAGTACTTC.

This chain links TRBV6-1 with TRBJ1-1, with TRBD1 matching over 9 bases. The length of the CDR3 is 16 residues. CDR1 and CDR2 from the germline V gene are MNHNS and SASEGT. V lost 3 bases to trimming and J lost 1 base; unmatched junction nucleotides: 6. Here the CDR3 reads CASSDLDRGGNTEAFF. The CDR3 DNA reads as TGTGCCAGCAGTGACCTGGACAGGGGCGGGAACACTGAAGCTTTCTTT.

V and J are TRBV2 and TRBJ2-7; D call uncertain. The CDR3 contains 12 residues. Germline V lookup: CDR1 SNHLY, CDR2 FYNNEI. V lost 7 bases, J lost 3 bases, and 10 bases lay in between. The CDR3 loop reads CASKRALYEQYF. The CDR3 region has the DNA TGTGCCAGCAAACGGGCCCTCTACGAGCAGTACTTC.

The gene calls are TRBV6-1 and TRBJ2-2; a weak D match, TRBD1 (5 bases). V was clipped by 7 bases and J by 7 bases, with 13 bases between them. Germline V CDR1 and CDR2: MNHNS, SASEGT. This CDR3 comprises 13 residues. This chain's CDR3 is CASKFQGSGELFF. In nucleotides, the CDR3 is TGTGCCAGCAAGTTTCAGGGTAGCGGGGAGCTGTTTTTT.

This sequence joins TRBV21-1 and TRBJ1-1. TRBV21-1 is marked as a pseudogene. CDR3 length: 16 amino acids. The CDR3, as DNA: TGTGCCAGCAACCGGGTTCGGAAAGGGGGGCGGACTGAAGCTTTCTTT. Residues: CASNRVRKGGRTEAFF.

This chain links TRBV10-3 with TRBJ1-2; maybe TRBD1 (6 bases). Germline loops: CDR1 ENHRY, CDR2 SYGVKD. There are 14 residues in the CDR3. V dropped 4 bases and J dropped 3 bases, with 12 bases sitting between them. The CDR3, as DNA: TGTGCCATCAGTGTACAGGGAGACGACTATGGCTACACCTTC. Amino acid sequence: CAISVQGDDYGYTF.

The V and J genes are TRBV18 and TRBJ1-3; D unclear. The V end lost 4 bases, the J end lost 4 bases, and 14 bases lay between the germline ends. The length of the CDR3 is 15 residues. Germline values: CDR1 KGHSH, CDR2 LQKENI. DNA of the CDR3: TGTGCCAGCTCACGGTCCCGGTATGAAGGAAACACCATATATTTT. Protein sequence: CASSRSRYEGNTIYF.

J is TRBJ1-2 and V is TRBV18; D uncertain. V shed 2 bases and J shed 2 bases, with 15 bases lying between them. Germline lookup yields CDR1 KGHSH and CDR2 LQKENI. The CDR3 contains 16 residues. CDR3 in amino acids: CASSPKVEFLNYGYTF. The CDR3 coding sequence is TGTGCCAGCTCACCAAAGGTCGAGTTCTTGAACTATGGCTACACCTTC.

The chain links TRBV18 to TRBJ2-3; the D gene is possibly TRBD2 (6 bases). Per the germline V gene, CDR1 is KGHSH and CDR2 is LQKENI. V was pared by 3 bases and J by 2 bases, with 12 bases between. The CDR3 spans 15 residues. CDR3 bases: TGTGCCAGCTCACCCCCACTAGCAGCCACAGATACGCAGTATTTT. This translates into CASSPPLAATDTQYF.

The chain uses TRBV6-1 and TRBJ1-1, with no clear D. The CDR3 spans 15 residues. Trimming cost V 2 bases and J 0 bases, with 10 bases left between them. Germline values: CDR1 MNHNS, CDR2 SASEGT. For the CDR3, the DNA is TGTGCCAGCAGTGAAATAGGATGGGTGAACACTGAAGCTTTCTTT. Its protein is CASSEIGWVNTEAFF.